These 19 T cell receptor beta chains came from one sample sequenced in a study of shared clonotypes between healthy human individuals. The data were produced by immunoSEQ multiplex PCR, yet TCRdb's version contains in-frame clones alone and is incomplete. This sample has around 320,000 clones, with about nine tenths found just once. Material for sequencing was memory CD8+ T cells sorted from blood. The subset denotes: CD45RO+ cells pooled with CCR7-negative TemRA cells. These receptors were collected from a young man in good health.

V usage is TRBV10-1 and J usage is TRBJ2-1, with 7 bases matching TRBD2. The CDR3 runs 15 residues. The germline V gene encodes CDR1 WNHNN and CDR2 SYGVQD (reference sequence). V shed 7 bases, J shed 1 base, and the junction held 7 bases outside the gene matches. CDR3 sequence: CASIPLRESYNEQFF. The CDR3 DNA reads TGCGCCAGCATTCCTCTGCGGGAGTCCTACAATGAGCAGTTCTTC.

The chain couples TRBV7-9 to TRBJ2-7; D unresolved. The CDR3 has 14 amino acids. Trimming shortened V by 5 bases and J by 5 bases, and 16 bases separated the two germline ends. Germline CDR1 SEHNR, CDR2 FQNEAQ (reference sequence). CDR3 residues: CASSPRAQKHEQYF. In DNA form, the CDR3 reads TGTGCCAGCAGCCCACGGGCCCAGAAACACGAGCAGTACTTC.

The rearrangement links TRBV28 to TRBJ1-6, with D unresolved. The germline V gene encodes CDR1 MDHEN and CDR2 SYDVKM. This CDR3 is built from 13 residues. The V gene lost 3 bases and the J gene lost 10 bases, with 10 bases spanning the gap. For the CDR3, the DNA is TGTGCCAGCAGTTTCCCCGAAGGGTCACCCCTCCACTTT. Translation: CASSFPEGSPLHF.

The chain carries TRBV27 and TRBJ1-2, with 7 bases aligning to TRBD1. V trimming: 5 bases; J trimming: 0 bases; junction bases outside the gene matches: 6. The CDR3 has 15 amino acids. The germline V gene encodes CDR1 MNHEY and CDR2 SMNVEV (reference sequence). The CDR3 DNA follows: TGTGCCAGCAGTGAGGGACAGCCAGCTAACTATGGCTACACCTTC. Amino acids: CASSEGQPANYGYTF.

This chain uses TRBV5-4 with TRBJ2-7; D not resolved. This CDR3 has 14 amino acids. V was shortened by 0 bases and J by 0 bases, with 7 bases between the two germline ends. Germline loops: CDR1 SGHNT, CDR2 YYREEE (reference sequence). The CDR3 coding sequence is TGTGCCAGCAGCTTGGGGACGAACTCCTACGAGCAGTACTTC. The encoded protein is CASSLGTNSYEQYF. Combining the CDR3 with reference TRBV5-4 and TRBJ2-7 gives the whole variable domain ETGVTQSPTHLIKTRGQQVTLRCSSQSGHNTVSWYQQALGQGPQFIFQYYREEENGRGNFPPRFSGLQFPNYSSELNVNALELDDSALYLCASSLGTNSYEQYFGPGTRLTVT.

Notes on this clone: A much bigger clone sits one base away, suggesting this may be a read error. The sample contains more than one DNA sequence encoding this CDR3. This chain links TRBV6-1 with TRBJ2-1, with 8 bases fitting TRBD2. This CDR3 has 15 residues. With 2 bases clipped from V and 1 base from J, the junction kept 1 base outside the gene matches. Germline assignment: CDR1 MNHNS and CDR2 SASEGT. The CDR3 bases are TGTGCCAGCAGTGAAAGCGGGAGTTCCTACAATGAGCAGTTCTTC. It specifies CASSESGSSYNEQFF.

The chain joins TRBV10-1 to TRBJ2-3, with 7 bases aligning to TRBD1. There are 15 residues in the CDR3. J lost 0 bases, V lost 5 bases, and 5 bases had no gene match. Germline CDR1 is WNHNN and CDR2 is SYGVQD (reference sequence). CDR3 amino acids: CASSSTGLSTDTQYF. The CDR3 DNA reads as TGCGCCAGCAGTTCGACAGGGTTAAGCACAGATACGCAGTATTTT.

The rearrangement links TRBV7-9 to TRBJ1-2; D remains ambiguous. V was trimmed by 1 base and J by 3 bases, leaving 12 bases between them. The CDR3 extends over 15 amino acids. Germline V gene sequence: CDR1 SEHNR, CDR2 FQNEAQ (reference sequence). The CDR3 nucleotides are TGTGCCAGCAGCTTAGTCGGGGTTCTGGACTATGGCTACACCTTC. Translating it yields CASSLVGVLDYGYTF.

This rearrangement joins TRBV13 to TRBJ2-3; TRBD2 might be the D (5 bases). Between the trimmed V and J ends, which lost 6 bases and 3 bases, there was a span of 7 bases. Germline CDR1 PRHDT, CDR2 FYEKMQ (reference sequence). The CDR3 runs to 12 residues. The CDR3 coding sequence is TGTGCCAGCAGGTCGGGGACAGATACGCAGTATTTT. Translating gives CASRSGTDTQYF.

The chain has TRBV30 and TRBJ1-5; no clear D gene. The V end was cut by 0 bases, the J end by 3 bases, with 12 bases between. This CDR3 spans 15 amino acids. Germline lookup yields CDR1 GTSNPN and CDR2 SVGIG (reference sequence). The CDR3 sequence: CAWSVVPGNNQPQHF. CDR3 nucleotide sequence: TGTGCCTGGAGTGTAGTACCAGGCAACAATCAGCCCCAGCATTTT.

The genes are TRBV18 and TRBJ1-6; D is undetermined. This CDR3 spans 14 amino acids. The V and J ends lost 4 bases and 4 bases respectively, with 8 bases between them. Germline lookup yields CDR1 KGHSH and CDR2 LQKENI. The CDR3 loop is CASSRRLYNSPLHF. In DNA, the CDR3 is TGTGCCAGCTCACGCAGACTTTATAATTCACCCCTCCACTTT.

V is TRBV9 and J is TRBJ2-7; D could derive from TRBD1 or TRBD2 (5 bases each). CDR1 is SGDLS and CDR2 is YYNGEE in the germline V gene. CDR3 length: 16 residues. The ends were cut back, 0 bases at V and 3 bases at J, with 16 bases in the middle. This chain's CDR3 is CASSVGGPHSYYEQYF. CDR3 sequence (DNA): TGTGCCAGCAGCGTAGGGGGACCCCATTCTTACTACGAGCAGTACTTC.

Remarks on this clone: The same CDR3 arises from other DNA sequences in this sample as well. The V and J genes are TRBV4-1 and TRBJ2-5; 7 nucleotides align to TRBD2. The CDR3 runs to 16 residues. Germline CDR1 and CDR2: MGHRA and YSYEKL. V shed 0 bases, J shed 2 bases, and the junction held 6 bases outside the gene matches. In DNA, the CDR3 is TGCGCCAGCAGCCAAGACCCCACGGGACTACAAGAGACCCAGTACTTC. Encoded protein: CASSQDPTGLQETQYF.

The gene calls are TRBV2 and TRBJ2-7; 10 nucleotides align to TRBD1. The CDR3 extends over 14 amino acids. CDR1 is SNHLY and CDR2 is FYNNEI in the germline V gene. The V gene end was trimmed by 6 bases and the J gene end by 4 bases; junction bases not matched to a gene: 6. The CDR3 coding sequence is TGTGCCAGCAGGGCGGGACAGGGGCCTTACGAGCAGTACTTC. Its translation: CASRAGQGPYEQYF.

This rearrangement joins TRBV2 to TRBJ2-7; possibly TRBD1 for D (6 bases). The CDR3 has 15 amino acids. Per the germline V gene, CDR1 is SNHLY and CDR2 is FYNNEI. Trimming removed 2 bases at V and 3 bases at J, with 14 bases between. Here the CDR3 reads CASSEPRDTSYEQYF. The DNA of the CDR3 is TGTGCCAGCAGTGAACCTCGGGACACTAGCTACGAGCAGTACTTC.

CDR3 sequence reads: CASSYGKTLAGENKNIQYF. In nucleotides, the CDR3 is TGTGCCAGCAGCTACGGTAAAACTTTAGCGGGGGAAAACAAAAACATTCAGTACTTC. The V gene is TRBV7-9, the J gene TRBJ2-4, with 9 bases matching TRBD2. This CDR3 contains 19 residues. J was trimmed by 3 bases and V by 4 bases; bases with no gene match: 16. Germline V gene data show CDR1 as SEHNR and CDR2 as FQNEAQ (reference sequence). The complete variable domain, with remaining parts taken from reference TRBV7-9 and TRBJ2-4, reads DTGVSQNPRHKITKRGQNVTFRCDPISEHNRLYWYRQTLGQGPEFLTYFQNEAQLEKSRLLSDRFSAERPKGSFSTLEIQRTEQGDSAMYLCASSYGKTLAGENKNIQYFGAGTRLSVL.

This sequence joins TRBV6-6 and TRBJ2-5, with D possibly TRBD1 on 6 matching bases. Trimming removed 6 bases from V and 5 bases from J, with 19 bases in between. Per the germline V gene, CDR1 is MNHNY and CDR2 is SVGAGI (reference sequence). The CDR3 runs 15 residues. The CDR3 nucleotides read TGTGCCAGCAGCAGGGCCGGGACAAGGCTGGAGACCCAGTACTTC. Protein: CASSRAGTRLETQYF.

This chain joins TRBV5-4 and TRBJ1-1; D uncertain. V was trimmed by 0 bases and J by 10 bases, leaving 10 bases between them. Germline V gene lookup returns CDR1 SGHNT and CDR2 YYREEE (reference sequence). This CDR3 contains 12 residues. The CDR3 loop reads CASSLDGNGAFF. The DNA for the CDR3 is TGTGCCAGCAGCTTGGATGGTAATGGAGCTTTCTTT.

This chain connects TRBV9 to TRBJ2-5; 7 bases align to TRBD2. Trimming cost V 4 bases and J 4 bases; bases outside gene matches: 4. There are 13 residues in the CDR3. Germline-derived CDR1 and CDR2 are SGDLS and YYNGEE. The CDR3 is CASSPGGGETQYF. CDR3 bases: TGTGCCAGCAGCCCGGGGGGAGGAGAGACCCAGTACTTC.